Here is one TCR beta chain with its context. Its antigen is not known. The data were produced by immunoSEQ multiplex PCR, yet TCRdb's version contains in-frame clones alone and is incomplete. The sample gives about 2 million clones, about 95% of which show up once; around 1% is in the top ten. V was trimmed by 5 bases and J by 7 bases, leaving 15 bases between them. The CDR3 loop spans 14 amino acids. Germline V gene sequence: CDR1 SGHAT, CDR2 FQNNGV. The data stem from a study of shared clonotypes between healthy human individuals. Findings and limits, study-wide: Among non-shared clonotypes, generation probabilities were lower than among those shared by all four donors. Larger estimated richness was generally recorded for naive subsets relative to memory subsets. It was observed that 5% to 6% of naive CD4 clonotypes were shared across a handful of donors.

Terminally differentiated effector memory CD45RA+ cells were left out of the naive CD8 fraction, which was CD45RO-negative and positively selected for CCR7. Sequenced: naive CD8+ T cells sorted from blood. The clonotype originates from a man aged 18-30 years in good health. The J gene is TRBJ2-4, the V gene TRBV11-2, with D possibly matching TRBD2 (5 bases). CDR3 in DNA: TGTGCCAGCAGCCCCGGACCTGGCGGGAACATTCAGTACTTC. This sequence encodes CASSPGPGGNIQYF.